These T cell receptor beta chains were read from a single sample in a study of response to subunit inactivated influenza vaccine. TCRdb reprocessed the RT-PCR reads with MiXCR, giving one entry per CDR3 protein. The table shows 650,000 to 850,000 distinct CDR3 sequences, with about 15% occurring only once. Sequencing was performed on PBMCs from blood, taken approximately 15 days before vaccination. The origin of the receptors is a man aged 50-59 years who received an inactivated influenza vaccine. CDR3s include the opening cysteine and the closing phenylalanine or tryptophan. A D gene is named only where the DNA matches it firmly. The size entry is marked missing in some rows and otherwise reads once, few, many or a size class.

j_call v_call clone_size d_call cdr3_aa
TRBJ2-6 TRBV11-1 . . CASSLLPGVVRSGANVLTF
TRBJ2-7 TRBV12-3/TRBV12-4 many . CASSSQGRGTYF
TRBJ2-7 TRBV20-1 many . CSARDLIGEQYF
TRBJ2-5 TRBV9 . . CASSVSPEQETQYF
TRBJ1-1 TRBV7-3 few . CASSPTGGAAFF
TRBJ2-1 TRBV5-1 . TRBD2 CASSEGLAYEQFF
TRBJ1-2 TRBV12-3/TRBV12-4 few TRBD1 CASSRRGRLYGYTF
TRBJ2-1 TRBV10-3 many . CAISESWAASSYNEQFF
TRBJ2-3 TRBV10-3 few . CAISESAGLLTDTQYF
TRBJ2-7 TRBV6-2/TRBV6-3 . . CASSVVGEQYF
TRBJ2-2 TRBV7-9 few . CASSLYRGGRTGELFF
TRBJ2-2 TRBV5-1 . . CASSLSSYTGELFF
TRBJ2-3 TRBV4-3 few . CASSRRLGADTQYF
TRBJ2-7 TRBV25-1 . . CASGWGPYEQYF
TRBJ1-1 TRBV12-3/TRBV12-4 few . CASSVTGANTEAFF
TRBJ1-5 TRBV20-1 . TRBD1 CSARGPYRGFNQPQHF
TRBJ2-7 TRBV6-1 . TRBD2 CASTPQRGGAPHEQYF
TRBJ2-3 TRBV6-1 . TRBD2 CASSPSGVPGDTQYF
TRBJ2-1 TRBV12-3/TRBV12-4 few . CASSFWLEGNNEQFF
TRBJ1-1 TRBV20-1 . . CRPRKGLNTEAFF
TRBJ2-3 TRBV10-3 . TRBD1 CAISERRGPDTQYF
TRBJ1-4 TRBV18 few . CASSPQDRGRLFF
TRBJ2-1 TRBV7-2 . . CASSLEGDASYNEQFF
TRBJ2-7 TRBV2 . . CASSAGARNEQYF
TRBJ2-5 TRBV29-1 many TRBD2 CSGLLAGLYQETQYF
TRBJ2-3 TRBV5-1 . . CASSLRQVGGTDTQYF
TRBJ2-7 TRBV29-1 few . CSVGIGGYEQYF
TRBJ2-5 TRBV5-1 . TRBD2 CASSLGSAGGETQYF
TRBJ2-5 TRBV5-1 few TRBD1 CASSPWTGRTETQYF
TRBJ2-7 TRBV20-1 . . CSARSRGRVGYEQYF
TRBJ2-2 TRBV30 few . CAWSNLGSGELFF
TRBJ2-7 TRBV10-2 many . CASSEPYRIGGAYEQYF
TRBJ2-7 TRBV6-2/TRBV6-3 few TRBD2 CASSLTSGVSYEQYF
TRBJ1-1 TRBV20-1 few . CSALRGGRNTEAFF
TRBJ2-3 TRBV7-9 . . CAVERGISTDTQYF
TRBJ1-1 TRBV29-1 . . CSVEDRGGGGTEAFF
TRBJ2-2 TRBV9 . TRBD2 CASSVEVAGNTGELFF
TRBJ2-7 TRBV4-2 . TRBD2 CASSHLPTSGTYEQYF
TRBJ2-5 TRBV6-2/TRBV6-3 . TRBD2 CASSYGRVQETQYF
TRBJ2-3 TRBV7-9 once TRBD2 CASSQKRGPGNF
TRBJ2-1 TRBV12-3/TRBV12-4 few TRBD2 CASSRKTSGSPYEQFF
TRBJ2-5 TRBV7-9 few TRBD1 CASSSLGTGGRETQYF
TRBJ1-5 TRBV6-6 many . CASSPSGQPQHF
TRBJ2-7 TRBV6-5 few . CASSYSKGVSNEQYF
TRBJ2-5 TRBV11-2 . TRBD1 CASSRRTGYPGETQYF
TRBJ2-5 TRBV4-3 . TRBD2 CASSQDAASGQETQYF
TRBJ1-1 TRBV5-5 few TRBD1 CASSPGTGITEAFF
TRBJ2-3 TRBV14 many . CASSQNQGFTDTQYF
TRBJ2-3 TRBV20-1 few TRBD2 CSARTLAGNTDTQYF
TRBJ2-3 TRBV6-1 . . CASSEPLKIRQEVKKYF
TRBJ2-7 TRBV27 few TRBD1 CASSSDRGRNEQYF
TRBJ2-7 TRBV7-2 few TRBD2 CASSLMGLRDYEQYF
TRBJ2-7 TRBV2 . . CASSLAGTHEQYF
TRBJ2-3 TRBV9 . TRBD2 CASSVDPSGRVGDTQYF